This is a list of T cell receptor beta chains from one sample in a study of monozygotic twins with cystic fibrosis. Assay used: immunoSEQ multiplex PCR; TCRdb lists only in-frame clones, some missing. The sample contains 15,000 or so clones, about 88% of which appear only once. The specimen was blood. These receptors came from a boy aged 5-17 years with cystic fibrosis. CDR3s include the opening cysteine and the closing phenylalanine or tryptophan. D genes are given only for firm matches. Rows may omit the clone size; those that give it use once, few, many or a size class.

D gene | J gene | V gene | clone size | CDR3 DNA | CDR3 protein
TRBD1 | TRBJ1-2 | TRBV9 | NA | TGTGCCAGCAGCTCCCGGGACAGGGGGGGAGACTATGGCTACACCTTC | CASSSRDRGGDYGYTF
NA | TRBJ1-4 | TRBV6-6 | NA | TGTGCCAGCAGTCCGCAGAGTAATGAAAAACTGTTTTTT | CASSPQSNEKLFF
NA | TRBJ1-2 | TRBV20-1 | NA | TGCAGTGCCCTCGGGGGTTATGGCTACACCTTC | CSALGGYGYTF
TRBD1 | TRBJ2-3 | TRBV28 | NA | TGTGCCAGCACCTCACCTAGGGGGCACCATAGCACAGATACGCAGTATTTT | CASTSPRGHHSTDTQYF
NA | TRBJ2-1 | TRBV2 | few | TGTGCCAGCAGTTCAGGGTCCCTCTACAATGAGCAGTTCTTC | CASSSGSLYNEQFF
NA | TRBJ2-1 | TRBV28 | NA | TGTGCCAGCAGATCGGACAGGCGGGGGCACAATGAGCAGTTCTTC | CASRSDRRGHNEQFF
NA | TRBJ2-7 | TRBV9 | NA | TGTGCCAGCAGCGTAGGGGGGGGCACCTACGAGCAGTACTTC | CASSVGGGTYEQYF
TRBD2 | TRBJ2-3 | TRBV27 | NA | TGTGCCAGCAGTCCTATGACTAGCGGCACAGATACGCAGTATTTT | CASSPMTSGTDTQYF
TRBD1 | TRBJ2-7 | TRBV6-8 | NA | TGTGCCAGCTCCCTTACCATAGACAGGGGTAAGGCCTACGAGCAGTACTTC | CASSLTIDRGKAYEQYF
TRBD1 | TRBJ1-6 | TRBV5-6 | NA | TGTGCCAGCAGCCCGCCGGGACAGCCCTTTAATTCACCCCTCCACTTT | CASSPPGQPFNSPLHF
TRBD2 | TRBJ2-3 | TRBV28 | NA | TGTGCCAGCAGTCCGCAGACTAGCGGAGTTAGCACAGATACGCAGTATTTT | CASSPQTSGVSTDTQYF
NA | TRBJ1-6 | TRBV27 | NA | TGTGCCAGCAGTTCTCAGGGGATCGGCTCCTATAATTCACCCCTCCACTTT | CASSSQGIGSYNSPLHF
NA | TRBJ1-3 | TRBV13 | NA | TGTGCCAGCAGCCCCGTCATGGACCGACATGACACCTCTGGAAACACCATATATTTT | CASSPVMDRHDTSGNTIYF
NA | TRBJ2-7 | TRBV19 | NA | TGTGCCAGTAGTATTGGACTTCTTGTGGAGCAGTACTTC | CASSIGLLVEQYF
NA | TRBJ1-2 | TRBV5-4 | NA | TGTGCCAGCAGCACGAAAGTTAACAAGAACTATGGCTACACCTTC | CASSTKVNKNYGYTF
NA | TRBJ2-6 | TRBV28 | NA | TGTGCCAGCAGTTTATTAGGCCAGGGGAGAGCCAACGTCCTGACTTTC | CASSLLGQGRANVLTF
NA | TRBJ2-7 | TRBV6-1 | NA | TGTGCCAGCAGACCTACTACGGGTGAGCAGTACTTC | CASRPTTGEQYF
TRBD1 | TRBJ1-6 | TRBV10-2 | NA | TGCGCCAGCAGTGATTTGTTCAGTTGGGGGACAGAACCTAATTCACCCCTCCACTTT | CASSDLFSWGTEPNSPLHF
NA | TRBJ1-5 | TRBV6-1 | once | TGTGCCAGCAGTCCTCAGAGAATCAATCAGCCCCAGCATTTT | CASSPQRINQPQHF
NA | TRBJ1-3 | TRBV30 | NA | TGTGCCTGGAGTGAAGGGATGGGAAACACCATATATTTT | CAWSEGMGNTIYF
TRBD1 | TRBJ2-3 | TRBV5-1 | NA | TGCGCCAGCAGCAGTCGGACAGGGCGCACAGATACGCAGTATTTT | CASSSRTGRTDTQYF
NA | TRBJ1-5 | TRBV7-8 | NA | TGTGCCAGCAGCTTAAATGGGTTCCAGCCCCAGCATTTT | CASSLNGFQPQHF
TRBD2 | TRBJ2-1 | TRBV18 | NA | TGTGCCAGCTCGCGCCTTGGGACTAGCGGGATGAATGAGCAGTTCTTC | CASSRLGTSGMNEQFF
NA | TRBJ2-5 | TRBV18 | NA | TGTGCCAGCTCACCACCGGGGAGTAGAGAGACCCAGTACTTC | CASSPPGSRETQYF
NA | TRBJ2-7 | TRBV5-1 | NA | TGCGCCAGCAGCTTGAAACTCAACTCCTACGAGCAGTACTTC | CASSLKLNSYEQYF
TRBD2 | TRBJ2-2 | TRBV6-1 | few | TGTGCCAGCACCCCGCTAACAGCGGGAGGGGAGCTGTTTTTT | CASTPLTAGGELFF
NA | TRBJ2-5 | TRBV29-1 | NA | TGCAGCGTCTCCCCGGACCGCTTGGAGCAGTACTTC | CSVSPDRLEQYF
NA | TRBJ2-7 | TRBV6-1 | NA | TGTGCCGGCCAAGGGGTCGGATACGAGCAGTACTTC | CAGQGVGYEQYF
TRBD1 | TRBJ2-3 | TRBV9 | NA | TGTGCCAGCAGCCCCAGACAGGGGGCTACAGATACGCAGTATTTT | CASSPRQGATDTQYF
NA | TRBJ1-2 | TRBV5-4 | NA | TGTGCCAGCAGCCTAATAGGATTAAACTATGGCTACACCTTC | CASSLIGLNYGYTF
NA | TRBJ2-7 | TRBV4-1 | NA | TGCGCCAGCAGCCAGGAGTTAGGCAGGGATCGCGGGCAGTACTTC | CASSQELGRDRGQYF
NA | TRBJ1-5 | TRBV5-5 | NA | TGTGCCAGCAGCTTGAGGGTGAATCAGCCCCAGCATTTT | CASSLRVNQPQHF
NA | TRBJ1-2 | TRBV5-1 | once | TGCGCCAGCAGCTTCCAGAGGCATAATGGCTACACCTTC | CASSFQRHNGYTF